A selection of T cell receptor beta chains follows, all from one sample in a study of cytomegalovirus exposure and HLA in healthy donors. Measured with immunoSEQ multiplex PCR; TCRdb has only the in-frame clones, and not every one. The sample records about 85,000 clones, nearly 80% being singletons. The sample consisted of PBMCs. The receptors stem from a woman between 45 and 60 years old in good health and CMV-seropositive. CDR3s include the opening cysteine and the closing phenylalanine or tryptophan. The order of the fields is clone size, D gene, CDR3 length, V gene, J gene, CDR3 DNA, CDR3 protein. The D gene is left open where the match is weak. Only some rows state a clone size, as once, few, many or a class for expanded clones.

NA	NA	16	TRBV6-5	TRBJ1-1	TGTGCCAGCAGTTGGTTGAGGGATTTGGCGAACACTGAAGCTTTCTTT	CASSWLRDLANTEAFF
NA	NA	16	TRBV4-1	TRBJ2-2	TGCGCCAGCAGCCAAGCCCCTACAGGGCTAGGCGGGGAGCTGTTTTTT	CASSQAPTGLGGELFF
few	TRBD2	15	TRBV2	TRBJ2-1	TGTGCCAGCAGTGAAGGGACTAGCGGGAGCCATGAGCAGTTCTTC	CASSEGTSGSHEQFF
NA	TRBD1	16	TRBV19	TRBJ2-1	TGTGCCAGTAGTATAGTTAGAGGACAGGGGTACAATGAGCAGTTCTTC	CASSIVRGQGYNEQFF
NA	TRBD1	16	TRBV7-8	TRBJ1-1	TGTGCCAGCAGCTTAACAGGGGCTCTGGGGGACACTGAAGCTTTCTTT	CASSLTGALGDTEAFF
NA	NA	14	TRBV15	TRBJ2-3	TGTGCCACCAGCAGAGCAAGGGAGGCAGATACGCAGTATTTT	CATSRAREADTQYF
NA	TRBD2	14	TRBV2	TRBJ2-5	TGTGCCAGCAGTGAGGTAGCGGGGGTAGGGACCCAGTACTTC	CASSEVAGVGTQYF
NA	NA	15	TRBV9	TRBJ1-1	TGTGCCAGCAGCGTAGTAGGGGGGGGGCCGATTGAAGCTTTCTTT	CASSVVGGGPIEAFF
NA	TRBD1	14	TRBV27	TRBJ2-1	TGTGCCAGCAGTTGGGGACAGGGGGCGGGTGAGCAGTTCTTC	CASSWGQGAGEQFF
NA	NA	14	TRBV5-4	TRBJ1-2	TGTGCCAGCAGCTTGGGACAGGATTCACATGGCTACACCTTC	CASSLGQDSHGYTF
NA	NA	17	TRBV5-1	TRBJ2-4	TGCGCCAGCAGCTTGGCCGAGACAAGAAGGGCCAAAAACATTCAGTACTTC	CASSLAETRRAKNIQYF
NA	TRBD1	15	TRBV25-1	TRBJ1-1	TGTGCCAGCAGTGAATGGGGGACAGGGGGCACTGAAGCTTTCTTT	CASSEWGTGGTEAFF
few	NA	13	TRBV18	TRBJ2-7	TGTGCCAGCTCACCTCCTACTATACCACACCAGTACTTC	CASSPPTIPHQYF
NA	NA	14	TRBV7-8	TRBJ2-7	TGTGCCAGCAGTTTTGGACACTTTTCCTACGAGCAGTACTTC	CASSFGHFSYEQYF
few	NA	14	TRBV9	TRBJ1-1	TGTGCCAGCAGCGCACAGGGTACGAACACTGAAGCTTTCTTT	CASSAQGTNTEAFF
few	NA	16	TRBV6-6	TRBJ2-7	TGTGCCAGCAGTTACTCGACTAGGGCAGGGAAAGGCGAGCAGTACTTC	CASSYSTRAGKGEQYF
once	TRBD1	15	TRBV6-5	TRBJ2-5	TGTGCCAGCAGTCTACAGGGGGCTTCGGAAGAGACCCAGTACTTC	CASSLQGASEETQYF
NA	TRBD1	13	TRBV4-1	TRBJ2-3	TGCGCCAGCCGAAATACAGGGGCAGATACGCAGTATTTT	CASRNTGADTQYF
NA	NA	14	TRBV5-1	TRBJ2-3	TGCGCCAGCAGCTTGGGAAGCAGCACAGATACGCAGTATTTT	CASSLGSSTDTQYF
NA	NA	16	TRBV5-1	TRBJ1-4	TGCGCCAGCAGCTTCCAGGGCCTCGCAACTAATGAAAAACTGTTTTTT	CASSFQGLATNEKLFF